This T cell receptor beta chain was profiled in a study of shared clonotypes between healthy human individuals. Splitting the CD4+ cells yielded a CD45RA+ naive subset and a CD45RA-negative memory subset. With 4 bases clipped from V and 7 bases from J, the junction kept 6 bases outside the gene matches. The CDR3 spans 15 residues. Per the germline V gene, CDR1 is MGHDK and CDR2 is SYGVNS. Clones were read by immunoSEQ multiplex PCR, and TCRdb kept only the in-frame ones, dropping some. Altogether some 1,100,000 clones are present, roughly 74% being singletons, with the ten largest covering approximately 0.56%.

Source material: memory CD4+ T cells from PBMCs. The subset: CD45RA-negative fraction. The clonotype was recovered from a young man in good health. Some clones in this sample may be carry-over from other donors' samples. The chain uses TRBV25-1 and TRBJ2-2, with 10 nucleotides matching TRBD2. The CDR3 coding sequence is TGTGCCAGCAGTGCAACTAGCGGGAATGTCGGGGAGCTGTTTTTT. It encodes CASSATSGNVGELFF.